Below are 11 T cell receptor beta chains sequenced from a single sample in a study of control samples from healthy donors and cancer patients. Assay: immunoSEQ multiplex PCR; the TCRdb copy retains only in-frame clones and omits some. The sample has tens of thousands of clones; 85% to 90% are singletons. What was sequenced was PBMCs. Receptors originate from a woman aged 55-70 years with head and neck cancer.

The genes are TRBV24-1 and TRBJ2-3, with 10 bases lining up with TRBD2. This CDR3 contains 16 residues. Germline V gene sequence: CDR1 KGHDR, CDR2 SFDVKD. Trimming removed 5 bases from V and 2 bases from J; junction bases left unmatched: 6. CDR3 in DNA: TGTGCCACCAGTGTCGGGACTAGCGCTCCCACAGATACGCAGTATTTT. This sequence encodes CATSVGTSAPTDTQYF.

The rearrangement links TRBV24-1 to TRBJ2-3; 8 bases agree with TRBD1. The CDR3 is 16 residues long. The V segment lost 3 bases and the J segment 2 bases; nucleotides outside the gene matches: 6. Germline-derived CDR1 and CDR2 are KGHDR and SFDVKD. The CDR3 sequence is CATSDPTGGNTDTQYF. The CDR3 DNA sequence: TGTGCCACCAGTGATCCAACAGGGGGAAACACAGATACGCAGTATTTT.

The chain carries TRBV9 and TRBJ2-2; D gene uncertain. The CDR3 spans 14 residues. Germline lookup yields CDR1 SGDLS and CDR2 YYNGEE. V was shortened by 0 bases and J by 2 bases, with 5 bases between the two germline ends. The CDR3 nucleotides read TGTGCCAGCAGCGTAGTCTTAAACACCGGGGAGCTGTTTTTT. Amino acid sequence: CASSVVLNTGELFF. Full variable domain (rest looked up from reference TRBV9 and TRBJ2-2): DSGVTQTPKHLITATGQRVTLRCSPRSGDLSVYWYQQSLDQGLQFLIQYYNGEERAKGNILERFSAQQFPDLHSELNLSSLELGDSALYFCASSVVLNTGELFFGEGSRLTVL.

The rearrangement uses TRBV6-5 and TRBJ2-1; D call uncertain. Trimming shortened V by 7 bases and J by 6 bases, and 7 bases separated the two germline ends. The CDR3 spans 11 residues. Germline V lookup: CDR1 MNHEY, CDR2 SVGAGI. The CDR3 bases are TGTGCCAGCAAGGATCGCAATGAGCAGTTCTTC. Protein sequence: CASKDRNEQFF.

CDR3 loop: CASSQGARGYGYTF. The CDR3 DNA sequence: TGTGCCAGCAGTCAGGGGGCGCGGGGCTATGGCTACACCTTC. J is TRBJ1-2 and V is TRBV6-5; the match to TRBD1 covers 8 bases. V was pared by 5 bases and J by 4 bases, with 6 bases of the junction left unmatched. The CDR3 covers 14 residues. CDR1 and CDR2 from the germline V gene are MNHEY and SVGAGI.

The chain carries TRBV28 and TRBJ2-7; TRBD2 aligns across 8 bases. Germline loops: CDR1 MDHEN, CDR2 SYDVKM. This CDR3 is built from 13 residues. Trimming took 8 bases from V and 3 from J; bases not matched to a gene: 6. The CDR3 here is CASVTSGNYEQYF. The CDR3 DNA sequence: TGTGCCAGCGTTACTAGCGGAAACTACGAGCAGTACTTC.

J is TRBJ2-2 and V is TRBV3-1 (or the pseudogene TRBV3-2), with TRBD2 matching 8 bases. The CDR3 consists of 16 residues. CDR1 and CDR2 (germline): LGHDT, YNNKEL (reference sequence). V shed 4 bases, J shed 3 bases, and the junction held 7 bases outside the gene matches. The CDR3 DNA follows: TGTGCCAGCAGCCCCGGAGGACTAGCATACACCGGGGAGCTGTTTTTT. This gives the protein CASSPGGLAYTGELFF.

The CDR3 here is CATSETSGRTSTDTQYF. The CDR3, as DNA: TGTGCCACCAGTGAGACTAGCGGGAGGACCAGCACAGATACGCAGTATTTT. This chain links TRBV24-1 with TRBJ2-3; 13 nucleotides line up with TRBD2. The CDR3 sequence is 17 residues long. CDR1 is KGHDR and CDR2 is SFDVKD in the germline V gene. V shed 4 bases, J shed 0 bases, and the junction held 3 bases outside the gene matches.

This chain connects TRBV9 to TRBJ2-2; no definite D call. The V and J ends lost 4 bases and 7 bases respectively, with 8 bases between them. The length of the CDR3 is 12 residues. In germline, CDR1 is SGDLS, CDR2 YYNGEE. CDR3 in DNA: TGTGCCAGCAGCCGTCGAAGCGGGGAGCTGTTTTTT. Translated: CASSRRSGELFF.

The rearrangement links TRBV10-3 to TRBJ2-7, with D possibly TRBD1 on 5 matching bases. V was cut by 0 bases and J by 2 bases, with 8 bases left in between. This CDR3 has 14 residues. CDR1 ENHRY and CDR2 SYGVKD come from the germline V gene. The CDR3 loop is CAISESQGTYEQYF. In DNA, the CDR3 is TGTGCCATCAGTGAGTCGCAGGGTACCTACGAGCAGTACTTC.

The chain links TRBV5-4 to TRBJ2-7, with D possibly TRBD2 on 6 matching bases. Germline V gene lookup returns CDR1 SGHNT and CDR2 YYREEE (reference sequence). The CDR3 sequence is 14 residues long. Trimming removed 0 bases from V and 1 base from J, with 8 bases in between. For the CDR3, the DNA is TGTGCCAGCAGCTTGGTTGCGGGGTCCTACGAGCAGTACTTC. Protein: CASSLVAGSYEQYF.